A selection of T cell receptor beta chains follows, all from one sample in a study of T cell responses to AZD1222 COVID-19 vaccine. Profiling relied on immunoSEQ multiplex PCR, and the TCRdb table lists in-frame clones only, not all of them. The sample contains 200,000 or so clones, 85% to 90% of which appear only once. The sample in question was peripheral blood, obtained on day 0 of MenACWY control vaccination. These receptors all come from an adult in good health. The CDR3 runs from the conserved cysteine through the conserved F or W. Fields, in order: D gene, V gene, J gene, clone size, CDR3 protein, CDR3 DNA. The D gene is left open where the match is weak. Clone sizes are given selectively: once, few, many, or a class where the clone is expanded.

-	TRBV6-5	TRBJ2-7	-	CATSSGPSYEQYF	TGTGCCACCAGCAGCGGGCCCTCCTACGAGCAGTACTTC
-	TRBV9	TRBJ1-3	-	CASSSPREGSSGNTIYF	TGTGCCAGCAGCTCCCCGCGCGAGGGTTCCTCTGGAAACACCATATATTTT
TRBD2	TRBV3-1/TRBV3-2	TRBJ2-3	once	CASSGGERDTQYF	TGTGCCAGCAGTGGGGGGGAACGAGATACGCAGTATTTT
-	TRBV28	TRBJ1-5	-	CASSQNQPQHF	TGTGCCAGCAGCCAGAATCAGCCCCAGCATTTT
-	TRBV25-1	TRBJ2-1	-	CASSDSLGGRVRYNEQFF	TGTGCCAGCAGTGATTCCCTAGGAGGGCGGGTAAGATACAATGAGCAGTTCTTC
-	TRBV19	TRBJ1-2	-	CASSIGGGYTF	TGTGCCAGTAGTATTGGAGGAGGCTACACCTTC
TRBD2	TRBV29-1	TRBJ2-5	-	CSVVRLAGRETQYF	TGCAGCGTTGTTCGGCTAGCGGGGAGGGAGACCCAGTACTTC
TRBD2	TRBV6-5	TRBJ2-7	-	CASRAGGLYEQYF	TGTGCCAGCAGAGCGGGAGGCCTCTACGAGCAGTACTTC
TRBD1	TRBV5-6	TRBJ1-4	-	CASSQLGQGNEKLFF	TGTGCCAGCAGCCAATTGGGACAGGGAAATGAAAAACTGTTTTTT
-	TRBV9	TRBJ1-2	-	CASSVEADYGYTF	TGTGCCAGCAGCGTAGAGGCTGACTATGGCTACACCTTC
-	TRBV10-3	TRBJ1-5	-	CAISANGRQPQHF	TGTGCCATCAGTGCGAACGGGCGGCAGCCCCAGCATTTT
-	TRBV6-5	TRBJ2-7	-	CASSRSGQTYEQYF	TGTGCCAGCAGTAGATCTGGACAGACCTACGAGCAGTACTTC
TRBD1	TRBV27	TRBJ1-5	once	CASSPGQDNQPQHF	TGTGCCAGCAGTCCAGGACAGGATAATCAGCCCCAGCATTTT
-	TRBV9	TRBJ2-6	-	CASSVGGMAGANVLTF	TGTGCCAGCAGCGTAGGGGGGATGGCTGGGGCCAACGTCCTGACTTTC
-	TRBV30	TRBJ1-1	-	CAWSRQRQDEAFF	TGTGCCTGGAGTCGCCAACGACAGGACGAGGCTTTCTTT
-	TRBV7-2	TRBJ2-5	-	CASSLVASQETQYF	TGTGCCAGCAGCTTAGTGGCATCGCAAGAGACCCAGTACTTC
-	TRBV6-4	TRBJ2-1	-	CASSDSENEQFF	TGTGCCAGCAGTGATTCGGAGAATGAGCAGTTCTTC
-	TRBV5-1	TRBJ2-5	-	CASSDQVQETQYF	TGCGCCAGCAGCGATCAGGTCCAAGAGACCCAGTACTTC
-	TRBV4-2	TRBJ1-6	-	CASSQLPRRDGDSPLHF	TGTGCCAGCAGCCAACTGCCCCGCCGGGACGGGGATTCACCCCTCCACTTT
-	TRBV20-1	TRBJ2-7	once	CSASPVKLVYSYEQYF	TGCAGTGCTAGTCCCGTGAAACTAGTGTATTCCTACGAGCAGTACTTC